This T cell receptor beta chain comes out of a study of T cells expressing NK-cell markers. Overall study: HCMV seropositivity marked most of the eight sequenced donors; one was seronegative.

The CDR3 loop spans 16 amino acids. Looked up from germline, CDR1 is LGHNA and CDR2 is YSLEER. Generation of TCR beta cDNA was performed by 5'RACE template switching incorporating UMIs. Using the 5' RACE reads, TCRdb records one entry per CDR3 protein without DNA. The sample has approximately 550,000 distinct CDR3 sequences. The sequencing sample was made of blood T cells: a sorted CD56 or NKG2C T cell subset, CD4+ or CD8+ T cells, or bulk PBMC T cells (not recorded which). The clonotype comes from a young man in good health. V gene TRBV4-3 combines with J gene TRBJ2-5; TCRdb gives TRBD1 as the D gene, but with no DNA this cannot be confirmed. The CDR3 reads CASSQEISGTGETQYF.